Shown below are 2 T cell receptor beta chains from a single sample sequenced in a study of T cell responses to AZD1222 COVID-19 vaccine. TCRdb's table, derived via immunoSEQ multiplex PCR, lists solely in-frame clones and lacks some. The sample records tens of thousands of clones, 80% to 95% being singletons. This sample comprised peripheral blood, obtained 28 days after the second AZD1222 dose. The receptors originated from an adult who received the AZD1222 COVID-19 vaccine.

The J gene is TRBJ2-3, the V gene TRBV4-1; TRBD2 agrees at 10 bases. Germline V CDR1 and CDR2: MGHRA, YSYEKL. CDR3 length: 16 residues. Trimming cost V 4 bases and J 5 bases; bases outside gene matches: 9. The CDR3 DNA follows: TGCGCCAGCAGCCCACAAAGCGGGGGGGCTAGAGATACGCAGTATTTT. This sequence encodes CASSPQSGGARDTQYF.

V usage is TRBV19 and J usage is TRBJ2-6; D is possibly TRBD1 or TRBD2 (5 bases each). CDR1 is LNHDA and CDR2 is SQIVND in the germline V gene (reference sequence). Trimming removed 3 bases from V and 0 bases from J, with 6 bases in between. The CDR3 contains 15 residues. The CDR3 DNA reads as TGTGCCAGTAGTATCGGGGCCTCTGGGGCCAACGTCCTGACTTTC. It yields the protein CASSIGASGANVLTF.